The subject of this entry is one T cell receptor beta chain. CDR1 is SGHRS, CDR2 YFSETQ, per germline. This CDR3 spans 14 amino acids. The V and J ends lost 0 bases and 9 bases, in that order; junction bases with no gene match: 5. Participant age was about 18 to 89 years, and participants resided in 25 or so US areas. Participants reported their clinical history, and cohort assignment relied on those reports. These data originate in a study of blood T cell repertoires in COVID-19. Study-level background: T cells, B-cell-depleted T cells, or PBMCs provided the cDNA or gDNA that served as material.

Authors' data handling: The assay estimated nucleated cells by amplifying reference gene primers. The data were produced by immunoSEQ multiplex PCR, yet TCRdb's version contains in-frame clones alone and is incomplete. The V and J calls and clone size are taken from that table; D and trimming were inferred from the DNA. In the table there are about 180,000 clones, 86% of which are singletons. This sequence was found in a woman aged 30 to 39 who had recovered from COVID-19. Material: PBMCs or T cells enriched from blood (not recorded which). The J gene is TRBJ2-2, the V gene TRBV5-1; TRBD1 agrees at 7 bases. CDR3 in DNA: TGCGCCAGCAGCTTGGATGCCAGGGGGAGGGAGCTGTTTTTT. It specifies CASSLDARGRELFF.